Each of the 24 T cell receptor beta chains below was sequenced from the same sample in a study of shared clonotypes between healthy human individuals (dated by TCRdb to about 2020). The library was built by means of the immunoSEQ multiplex PCR assay. The table comes from immuneACCESS by way of TCRdb, which keeps in-frame sequences with V and J called. Part of the clones is missing from these tables; in studies checked, under half for an unresolved V gene and the rest for unknown reasons. Counted in this sample were about 1.1 million clones; about 84% of them appeared once. The top ten clones comprise 0.6% to 0.7% of the sample. Sequences were obtained from memory CD4+ T cells from PBMCs. Explained via the paper, the cell subset or site label denotes: CD45RA-negative fraction. These receptors originate from a young man in good health. Some clones in this sample may be carry-over from other donors' samples.

This clone turned up a few times. The chain couples TRBV7-9 to TRBJ2-7, with D perhaps being TRBD1 or TRBD2 (5 bases each). CDR3 length equals 16 residues. Germline CDR1 SEHNR, CDR2 FQNEAQ (reference sequence). V lost 5 bases and J lost 7, with 24 bases in between. CDR3 residues: CASSLRGAETLREQYF. The CDR3 DNA reads as TGTGCCAGCAGCCTTCGAGGGGCGGAAACCTTAAGAGAGCAGTACTTC.

This clone has at least ten counts. The same CDR3 can be traced to other DNA sequences in this sample. The V gene is TRBV18, the J gene TRBJ2-7; D might be TRBD2 (5 bases). Trimming removed 2 bases from V and 5 bases from J, with 7 bases in between. Germline V lookup: CDR1 KGHSH, CDR2 LQKENI. The CDR3 is made up of 12 amino acids. DNA for the CDR3: TGTGCCAGCTCACCAAGTAGCGACGAGCAGTACTTC. Protein product: CASSPSSDEQYF.

Remarks on this clone: A far larger clone is one base from this, pointing to a likely read error. Distinct nucleotide sequences in the sample also encode this CDR3. The CDR3 loop is CASSVEETQYF. DNA for the CDR3: TGTGCCAGCAGCGTCGAAGAGACCCAGTACTTC. V usage is TRBV2 and J usage is TRBJ2-5; D ambiguous. CDR1 is SNHLY, CDR2 FYNNEI, per germline. The CDR3 extends over 11 amino acids. V was shortened by 6 bases and J by 3 bases, with 5 bases between the two germline ends. Full variable domain (rest looked up from reference TRBV2 and TRBJ2-5): EPEVTQTPSHQVTQMGQEVILRCVPISNHLYFYWYRQILGQKVEFLVSFYNNEISEKSEIFDDQFSVERPDGSNFTLKIRSTKLEDSAMYFCASSVEETQYFGPGTRLLVL.

The gene calls are TRBV5-1 and TRBJ2-5; the D gene is possibly TRBD2 (6 bases). The germline V gene has CDR1 SGHRS and CDR2 YFSETQ. The germline V and J ends were trimmed by 7 bases and 7 bases, with 17 bases remaining between them. CDR3 length: 13 amino acids. For the CDR3, the DNA is TGCGCCAGCGGTAGCGGAGCCCAGGGGACCCAGTACTTC. Its protein is CASGSGAQGTQYF.

V and J are TRBV9 and TRBJ2-3, with D possibly matching TRBD2 (5 bases). Germline CDR1 is SGDLS and CDR2 is YYNGEE. Trimming took off 0 bases at V and 4 bases at J, with 12 bases between the two ends. This CDR3 has 15 residues. DNA of the CDR3: TGTGCCAGCAGCGTAGGTAGTGGAGGTTCAGATACGCAGTATTTT. Protein product: CASSVGSGGSDTQYF.

The chain joins TRBV19 to TRBJ2-1; D not resolved. CDR1 and CDR2 from the germline V gene are LNHDA and SQIVND (reference sequence). V lost 4 bases, J lost 9 bases, and 13 bases lay in between. The CDR3 consists of 13 residues. CDR3 protein: CASSKHFDLEQFF. The CDR3 nucleotides read TGTGCCAGTAGTAAACACTTCGATCTTGAGCAGTTCTTC.

J is TRBJ2-3 and V is TRBV5-4; TRBD2 agrees at 8 bases. The CDR3 has 16 residues. Germline V CDR1 and CDR2: SGHNT, YYREEE (reference sequence). The J segment lost 5 bases and the V segment lost 1 base, leaving 9 bases of the junction unmatched. The CDR3 loop is CASSLIGGGTGDTQYF. The CDR3 DNA sequence: TGTGCCAGCAGCTTGATCGGCGGGGGGACGGGAGATACGCAGTATTTT.

Turning to this clone: Distinct nucleotide sequences in the sample also encode this CDR3. The chain joins TRBV4-1 to TRBJ2-5; 7 bases align to TRBD2. CDR1 MGHRA and CDR2 YSYEKL come from the germline V gene. J lost 1 base, V lost 5 bases, and 10 bases had no gene match. This CDR3 is 16 amino acids long. The CDR3 nucleotides are TGCGCCAGCAGCAAAGGACACTCGGGAGGCCAAGAGACCCAGTACTTC. Protein product: CASSKGHSGGQETQYF.

This clone was seen just once. The chain carries TRBV5-4 and TRBJ2-2; TRBD2 agrees at 7 bases. Germline CDR1 reads SGHNT; CDR2 reads YYREEE (reference sequence). The CDR3 spans 17 residues. Unmatched junction bases numbered 5, after V lost 0 bases and J lost 0 bases. The CDR3 spells CASSLGGSGANTGELFF. In DNA form, the CDR3 reads TGTGCCAGCAGCTTGGGGGGCAGCGGGGCGAACACCGGGGAGCTGTTTTTT.

The rearrangement uses TRBV7-6 and TRBJ2-7; a weak D match, TRBD2 (9 bases). The germline gives CDR1 SGHVS, CDR2 FNYEAQ. This CDR3 has 14 residues. V was clipped by 6 bases and J by 12 bases, with 24 bases between them. This chain's CDR3 is CASRPQGAGGPAYF. The DNA for the CDR3 is TGTGCCAGCAGACCCCAGGGGGCGGGAGGGCCAGCGTACTTC. Complete variable domain (other parts from reference TRBV7-6 and TRBJ2-7): GAGVSQSPRYKVTKRGQDVALRCDPISGHVSLYWYRQALGQGPEFLTYFNYEAQQDKSGLPNDRFSAERPEGSISTLTIQRTEQRDSAMYRCASRPQGAGGPAYFGPGTRLTVT.

The genes are TRBV6-5 and TRBJ2-2; no clear D. V lost 2 bases, J lost 0 bases, and 10 bases lay in between. Germline V gene sequence: CDR1 MNHEY, CDR2 SVGAGI. There are 16 residues in the CDR3. This CDR3 is CASSYRRIANTGELFF. The CDR3 DNA follows: TGTGCCAGCAGTTACCGTAGGATCGCGAACACCGGGGAGCTGTTTTTT.

This clone was counted only a few times. The chain carries TRBV29-1 and TRBJ1-2; 7 nucleotides match TRBD1. This CDR3 has 13 amino acids. The V and J ends lost 2 bases and 4 bases, in that order; junction bases with no gene match: 4. Germline CDR1 reads SQVTM; CDR2 reads ANQGSEA. CDR3 sequence reads: CSVERGLGYGYTF. CDR3 nucleotides: TGCAGCGTTGAAAGGGGGCTGGGCTATGGCTACACCTTC.

Comment on this clone: Relative to the germline gene, one junction end is altered; a read error may explain this. Distinct nucleotide sequences in the sample also encode this CDR3. The chain is built from TRBV27 and TRBJ2-5; 8 bases match TRBD1. The CDR3 length is 18 residues. The germline V gene has CDR1 MNHEY and CDR2 SMNVEV (reference sequence). The CDR3 nucleotides read TGCGCCAGCAGCCGAGGACAGGGTCTGCGATCCTACCAAGAGACCCAGTACTTC. Translation gives CASSRGQGLRSYQETQYF.

Comments on this clone: A read error may account for a junction end that differs from germline. CDR3 residues: CASREDTSNTGELFF. The CDR3 nucleotides read TGTGCCAGCAGGGAAGACACCTCGAACACCGGGGAGCTGTTTTTT. The chain couples TRBV2 to TRBJ2-2; D gene uncertain. The CDR3 has 15 amino acids. Germline CDR1 is SNHLY and CDR2 is FYNNEI.

This clone was observed many times. This chain links TRBV5-1 with TRBJ2-6; no firm D call. The CDR3 contains 14 residues. V was shortened by 4 bases and J by 4 bases, with 9 bases between the two germline ends. Germline loops: CDR1 SGHRS, CDR2 YFSETQ. The DNA for the CDR3 is TGCGCCAGCAGCCAACTGGAAGGGGCCAACGTCCTGACTTTC. It yields the protein CASSQLEGANVLTF.

The V and J genes are TRBV14 and TRBJ2-5; 13 bases match TRBD2. From germline, CDR1 is SGHDN and CDR2 FVKESK. J gave up 4 bases and V 0 bases, and 2 bases lay outside the gene matches. The CDR3 has 16 amino acids. Here the CDR3 reads CASSQDRLAGGETQYF. CDR3 bases: TGTGCCAGCAGCCAAGATAGACTAGCGGGAGGAGAGACCCAGTACTTC.

This clone has at least ten counts. The chain's CDR3 is CASSLGDNEQFF. The CDR3 nucleotides are TGTGCCAGCAGCTTAGGAGACAATGAGCAGTTCTTC. The chain combines TRBV5-4 with TRBJ2-1; D gene unclear. The germline V gene has CDR1 SGHNT and CDR2 YYREEE (reference sequence). With 2 bases removed from V and 5 bases from J, the gap between germline ends came to 5 bases. The CDR3 loop spans 12 amino acids.

The rearrangement links TRBV12-5 to TRBJ2-7, with D possibly matching TRBD2 (5 bases). The CDR3 length is 17 residues. Trimming shortened V by 4 bases and J by 1 base, and 20 bases separated the two germline ends. In germline, CDR1 is LGHNT, CDR2 FRNRAP. DNA of the CDR3: TGTGCTAGTGGTTCCACCCGGGATAGCCAAGTTTCCTACGAGCAGTACTTC. It encodes CASGSTRDSQVSYEQYF.

J is TRBJ1-1 and V is TRBV7-8; 10 bases line up with TRBD1. V was clipped by 5 bases and J by 4 bases; unmatched bases: 7. The CDR3 runs to 15 residues. Germline CDR1 reads SGHVS; CDR2 reads FQNEAQ. The CDR3 coding sequence is TGTGCCAGCAGCCGTAGGACAGGGGGTATCACTGAAGCTTTCTTT. As protein: CASSRRTGGITEAFF.

The chain carries TRBV7-9 and TRBJ1-4, with a weak D call TRBD1 (5 bases). This CDR3 region has 14 residues. Trimming took 1 base from V and 2 from J, leaving 5 bases between them. CDR1 and CDR2 (germline): SEHNR, FQNEAQ (reference sequence). The CDR3 reads CASSLGDTNEKLFF. The DNA for the CDR3 is TGTGCCAGCAGCTTAGGGGACACTAATGAAAAACTGTTTTTT.

The chain employs TRBV18 and TRBJ1-5, with a weak D call TRBD1 (5 bases). This CDR3 is built from 17 residues. Germline V gene lookup returns CDR1 KGHSH and CDR2 LQKENI. V was cut by 3 bases and J by 1 base, with 16 bases left in between. CDR3 nucleotides: TGTGCCAGCTCACCGGTCGGGCTTGGGGGGAGCAATCAGCCCCAGCATTTT. Its protein is CASSPVGLGGSNQPQHF.

This clone was seen a few times. The V gene is TRBV9, the J gene TRBJ1-3; D is possibly TRBD1 (6 bases). Germline V gene data show CDR1 as SGDLS and CDR2 as YYNGEE. The CDR3 has 17 amino acids. V was trimmed by 4 bases and J by 2 bases, leaving 19 bases between them. The DNA of the CDR3 is TGTGCCAGCAGCCCGAACCCCCAGGGGATAGCTGGAAACACCATATATTTT. Residues: CASSPNPQGIAGNTIYF.

A note on this clone: A much larger clone differs from this one at a single base, so this may be a read error. Distinct nucleotide sequences in the sample also encode this CDR3. This chain uses TRBV18 with TRBJ2-2, with D maybe TRBD1 (6 bases). CDR3 length: 17 amino acids. The germline gives CDR1 KGHSH, CDR2 LQKENI. The CDR3 here is CASSPPNAGATTGELFF. The CDR3 nucleotides read TGTGCCAGCTCACCACCCAATGCAGGGGCTACCACCGGGGAGCTGTTTTTC.

V usage is TRBV7-3 and J usage is TRBJ2-3; 8 bases fit TRBD2. After removal of 2 bases from V and 6 bases from J, the junction contained 7 bases not matched to a gene. This CDR3 is built from 15 residues. Per the germline V gene, CDR1 is SGHTA and CDR2 is FQGTGA. The CDR3 here is CASSLAGGPWDTQYF. CDR3 DNA sequence: TGTGCCAGCAGCTTAGCGGGAGGCCCTTGGGATACGCAGTATTTT.